Detailed here is one T cell receptor (beta chain). The sample comes from a study of CD8 T cells in Susac syndrome. RNA in amounts of roughly 0.5 to 1 ug was reverse transcribed with random hexamers. TCR beta CDR3 was amplified by immunoSEQ multiplex PCR. This amplification extended across 54 Vbeta and 13 Jbeta segments. TCRdb fed the immunoSEQ multiplex PCR reads into MiXCR, producing one record per CDR3 protein. This table holds 75,000 to 80,000 distinct CDR3 sequences, approximately 93% found once. The ends lost 7 bases at V and 3 bases at J; junction bases unmatched: 8. Germline V gene lookup returns CDR1 MDHEN and CDR2 SYDVKM. This CDR3 comprises 15 residues.

V usage is TRBV28 and J usage is TRBJ2-1; 8 bases line up with TRBD1. Sequences were obtained from CD8+ T cells from PBMCs. The source of this sequence is a human donor with Susac syndrome. The CDR3, as DNA: TGTGCCAGCACCTTGAGGACAGGGAGCTACAATGAGCAGTTCTTC. This sequence encodes CASTLRTGSYNEQFF.